This TCR beta chain was captured in a study of cytomegalovirus exposure and HLA in healthy donors. Study overall: Of several hundred genotyped donors, approximately 84% clustered with self-reported Caucasian donors.

The primer mix had 60 Vbeta and 13 Jbeta primers. Profiled with immunoSEQ multiplex PCR; TCRdb holds only in-frame clones, not every one. The sample lists more than 150,000 clones, roughly 87% seen once, with over 0.2% in the top ten. This clone has more than one count but fewer than ten. Other DNA sequences from this sample encode an identical CDR3 as well. This CDR3 comprises 12 residues. Germline CDR1 reads MNHNS; CDR2 reads SASEGT. The V segment lost 6 bases and the J segment 3 bases; nucleotides outside the gene matches: 2. This chain joins TRBV6-1 and TRBJ2-7, with 7 bases aligning to TRBD1. The TCR comes from a girl younger than two in good health and CMV-seronegative. Sequencing used PBMCs. CDR3 DNA sequence: TGTGCCAGCAGCCGGGACAGCTACGAGCAGTACTTC. It specifies CASSRDSYEQYF.